A single TCR beta chain is shown here with its context. Its matching antigen is unknown. Each sample gave at least 6.5 million isolated PBMCs. Combining a sample-barcoded 5' primer with a J-beta primer mix, a second PCR ran for about 7 to 11 cycles. TCRdb re-called the 5' RACE reads with MiXCR, one entry per CDR3 protein. The sample consists of approximately 580,000 distinct CDR3 sequences, less than 25% of them appearing once. Germline CDR1 reads MDHEN; CDR2 reads SYDVKM. CDR3 length equals 15 residues. V was shortened by 6 bases and J by 1 base, with 15 bases between the two germline ends. The data derive from a study of blood T cells in healthy people across ages. Study findings and constraints: Aged donors had fewer naive CD4+ cells and lower diversity than long-lived donors.

This sample also belongs to another study, concerning T cells of mothers and their children. That work adds: Extraction yielded RNA that went, in full, into cDNA synthesis at about 1.5 ug per 15 ul.

This receptor was identified in a boy younger than 18 in good health. The chain employs TRBV28 and TRBJ1-1, with D perhaps matching TRBD1 (6 bases). The source material was blood. In nucleotides, the CDR3 is TGTGCCAGCAGATCCCAGGGGTTTCGGAACACTGAAGCTTTCTTT. Translated, it gives CASRSQGFRNTEAFF.